This TCR beta chain appears in the sequencing data of a study of OX40 agonist ivuxolimab in advanced cancers. There are 14 residues in the CDR3. Germline CDR1 LNHDA, CDR2 SQIVND (reference sequence). V was trimmed by 1 base and J by 6 bases, leaving 12 bases between them. The method was immunoSEQ multiplex PCR; TCRdb's version includes in-frame clones alone and lacks a portion of them. The sample consists of 49,000 or so clones, more than 70% of them appearing once. This specimen consisted of CD4+ or CD8+ T cells sorted from blood, obtained in a trial of the OX40 agonist ivuxolimab. This clonotype originated in an adult with an advanced solid tumor such as melanoma, head and neck, liver or kidney cancer. The rearrangement joins TRBV19 to TRBJ1-1, with a possible D match to TRBD1 (5 bases). CDR3 in DNA: TGTGCCAGTAGTATAGCGGGGGACGTTGCTGAAGCTTTCTTT. Translation: CASSIAGDVAEAFF.